A single sample is the source of the 18 T cell receptor beta chains below, sequenced in a study of blood T cells in healthy people across ages. A J-beta primer mix and a sample-barcoded 5' primer were used in a second PCR of about 7 to 12 cycles. One entry per CDR3 protein results from TCRdb running MiXCR on the 5' RACE reads. The profile shows roughly 1,500,000 distinct CDR3 sequences, 42% of them singletons. Sequenced: blood. The receptors here all came from a woman under 30 in good health.

On this clonotype: A much larger clone differs by one base, so this may be a read error. V usage is TRBV6-1 and J usage is TRBJ2-1; 10 bases are shared with TRBD2. J lost 0 bases, V lost 6 bases, and 5 bases had no gene match. CDR1 is MNHNS and CDR2 is SASEGT in the germline V gene. This CDR3 region has 16 residues. The CDR3: CASRPLAGNSYNEQFF. In nucleotides, the CDR3 is TGTGCCAGCAGGCCACTAGCGGGAAACTCCTACAATGAGCAGTTCTTC.

The V gene is TRBV28, the J gene TRBJ2-1; D call uncertain. CDR3 length: 12 residues. Germline values: CDR1 MDHEN, CDR2 SYDVKM. V lost 7 bases and J 8 bases, leaving 12 bases between the germline ends. The CDR3 DNA reads TGTGCCAGCACTAGGAGTCTATATGAGCAGTTCTTC. This gives the protein CASTRSLYEQFF.

The chain recombines TRBV20-1 with TRBJ2-1, with TRBD2 matching over 12 bases. Trimming cost V 0 bases and J 8 bases; bases outside gene matches: 8. Germline assignment: CDR1 DFQATT and CDR2 SNEGSKA (reference sequence). The CDR3 has 16 residues. The CDR3 sequence: CSARDPSGREGDEQFF. DNA of the CDR3: TGCAGTGCTAGAGACCCTAGCGGGAGGGAGGGGGATGAGCAGTTCTTC.

J is TRBJ2-3 and V is TRBV7-9; D possibly corresponds to TRBD2 (6 bases). The CDR3 contains 14 residues. The germline V gene has CDR1 SEHNR and CDR2 FQNEAQ (reference sequence). Between the trimmed V and J ends, which lost 4 bases and 3 bases, there was a span of 11 bases. In DNA, the CDR3 is TGTGCCAGCAGCTCGATTAGCGGAACAGATACGCAGTATTTT. Translation: CASSSISGTDTQYF.

This clonotype was recorded at least ten times. This chain links TRBV7-9 with TRBJ2-5, with 11 bases lining up with TRBD1. Trimming removed 3 bases from V and 0 bases from J; junction bases left unmatched: 3. Germline V gene sequence: CDR1 SEHNR, CDR2 FQNEAQ (reference sequence). The CDR3 extends over 16 amino acids. DNA for the CDR3: TGTGCCAGCAGCTTGGGGACAGGGGGTAACCAAGAGACCCAGTACTTC. It encodes CASSLGTGGNQETQYF. The complete variable domain, with remaining parts taken from reference TRBV7-9 and TRBJ2-5, reads DTGVSQNPRHKITKRGQNVTFRCDPISEHNRLYWYRQTLGQGPEFLTYFQNEAQLEKSRLLSDRFSAERPKGSFSTLEIQRTEQGDSAMYLCASSLGTGGNQETQYFGPGTRLLVL.

This rearrangement joins TRBV20-1 to TRBJ1-2; D is unresolved. Trimming shortened V by 5 bases and J by 6 bases, and 13 bases separated the two germline ends. In germline, CDR1 is DFQATT, CDR2 SNEGSKA (reference sequence). The CDR3 contains 12 residues. The CDR3: CSASRKTNGYTF. The DNA for the CDR3 is TGCAGTGCTTCCCGTAAAACTAATGGCTACACCTTC.

A note on this clonotype: A much more abundant neighbour one base away suggests this may be a read error. V and J are TRBV21-1 and TRBJ2-3. TRBV21-1 is a known pseudogene. The CDR3 covers 15 residues. The CDR3 nucleotides are TGTGCCAGCAGAACAACGGCAGGCAGCACAGATGCGCAGTATTTT. Encoded protein: CASRTTAGSTDAQYF.

The J gene is TRBJ2-5, the V gene TRBV12-3 or TRBV12-4, with 13 bases identical to TRBD2. The better agreement between TRBJ2-7 and the DNA end casts doubt on the J call. CDR3 length: 15 residues. CDR3 nucleotide sequence: TGTGCCAGCAGTTCCCGACTAGCGGGGGGCTACGAGCAGTACTTC. It codes for CASSSRLAGGYEQYF.

This sequence joins TRBV10-3 and TRBJ2-7, with D unclear. The length of the CDR3 is 12 residues. The germline CDR1 and CDR2 sequences are ENHRY and SYGVKD. V lost 4 bases and J lost 4, with 8 bases in between. The CDR3 DNA is TGTGCCATCAGTGCAAAGGAATACGAGCAGTACTTC. Its protein is CAISAKEYEQYF.

The V call is TRBV29-1, the J call TRBJ2-2; D is possibly TRBD2 (6 bases). The CDR3 is 13 residues long. CDR1 and CDR2 (germline): SQVTM, ANQGSEA. V was cut by 6 bases and J by 6 bases, with 14 bases left in between. For the CDR3, the DNA is TGCAGCGTCGCCGCCAGGGAGGCCGGGGAGCTGTTTTTT. Its translation is CSVAAREAGELFF.

This clonotype was counted a few times. The chain joins TRBV15 to TRBJ2-3; 7 bases align to TRBD2. CDR1 and CDR2 from the germline V gene are LNHNV and YYDKDF (reference sequence). The CDR3 consists of 16 residues. J was trimmed by 2 bases and V by 2 bases; bases with no gene match: 7. The CDR3 region is CATSRPSGVSTDTQYF. CDR3 in DNA: TGTGCCACCAGCAGACCCAGCGGGGTGTCCACAGATACGCAGTATTTT.

This sequence joins TRBV5-1 and TRBJ2-1; the D gene is possibly TRBD2 (5 bases). The V end lost 4 bases, the J end lost 8 bases, and 16 bases lay between the germline ends. CDR1 SGHRS and CDR2 YFSETQ come from the germline V gene. This CDR3 has 14 residues. DNA of the CDR3: TGCGCCAGCAGCCCTCGGACTCCGGAGGATGAGCAGTTCTTC. Translated, it gives CASSPRTPEDEQFF.

In its sample, this clonotype was seen a few times. Here the CDR3 DNA reads TGTGCCAGCAGTCCGAGGACAGGGGGGGCTTACGAGCAGTACTTC. Protein: CASSPRTGGAYEQYF. The V call is TRBV27, the J call TRBJ2-7; 10 bases are shared with TRBD1. The CDR3 length is 15 residues. The junction had 8 bases not matched to a gene; V was cut back by 5 bases and J by 4 bases. CDR1 and CDR2 from the germline V gene are MNHEY and SMNVEV (reference sequence).

The chain links TRBV15 to TRBJ2-3; 8 nucleotides align to TRBD2. Per germline, CDR1 LNHNV and CDR2 YYDKDF (reference sequence). The ends lost 5 bases at V and 3 bases at J; junction bases unmatched: 10. The CDR3 has 16 residues. As DNA, the CDR3 is TGTGCCACCAGCCTCCTGGGTAGCGGGGTGACAGATACGCAGTATTTT. Translation gives CATSLLGSGVTDTQYF.

The chain combines TRBV10-3 with TRBJ2-1, with D uncertain. The length of the CDR3 is 16 residues. CDR1 ENHRY and CDR2 SYGVKD come from the germline V gene. Trimming took off 2 bases at V and 13 bases at J, with 24 bases between the two ends. This chain's CDR3 is CAISETAIGRLETQFF. The CDR3 DNA reads as TGTGCCATCAGTGAGACTGCTATCGGTCGGTTGGAGACCCAGTTCTTC.

The chain recombines TRBV7-3 with TRBJ1-1, with TRBD1 matching 11 bases. Per germline, CDR1 SGHTA and CDR2 FQGTGA. J lost 4 bases, V lost 2 bases, and 6 bases had no gene match. This CDR3 is 16 amino acids long. CDR3 sequence: CASSLGGTGGFTEAFF. As DNA, the CDR3 is TGTGCCAGCAGCTTAGGTGGGACAGGGGGTTTCACTGAAGCTTTCTTT.

In DNA form, the CDR3 reads TGTGCCAGCAGATCACCGGGGGCAGACTATGGCTACACCTTC. As protein: CASRSPGADYGYTF. The rearrangement joins TRBV12-3 or TRBV12-4 to TRBJ1-2, with a possible D match to TRBD1 (6 bases). V was pared by 6 bases and J by 3 bases, with 14 bases between. The CDR3 has 14 residues.

The V gene is TRBV20-1, the J gene TRBJ2-3, with D perhaps matching TRBD2 (5 bases). The CDR3 is made up of 16 amino acids. Trimming took off 1 base at V and 2 bases at J, with 16 bases between the two ends. CDR1 and CDR2 (germline): DFQATT, SNEGSKA (reference sequence). The CDR3 nucleotides read TGCAGTGCTAGAGCCCCGACCACGGACTTCACAGATACGCAGTATTTT. Protein product: CSARAPTTDFTDTQYF.